Listed here are 10 T cell receptor beta chains from one sample, sequenced in a study of Graves' ophthalmopathy and Graves' hyperthyroidism. RNA transcripts yielded amplified TCR beta CDR3 regions. First-round RT-PCR with HTBI primers preceded a second-round multiplex PCR. TCRdb processed the multiplex PCR reads anew with MiXCR; each CDR3 protein has one entry. The sample shows 560,000 or so distinct CDR3 sequences, 35% to 40% of them seen only once. Sequencing was carried out using peripheral blood or thyroid tissue (not recorded which). The receptors stem from an adult man with Graves' hyperthyroidism.

In this sample, this clonotype turned up many times. The chain has TRBV5-4 and TRBJ1-2; 10 nucleotides agree with TRBD1. The CDR3 length is 15 residues. CDR1 and CDR2 (germline): SGHNT, YYREEE (reference sequence). V shed 4 bases and J 5 bases; nucleotides not matched to a gene: 8. CDR3 bases: TGTGCCAGCAGCCTACCGAGGGACAGGGGTTATGGCTACACCTTC. It translates to CASSLPRDRGYGYTF.

This clonotype came up a few times. The J gene is TRBJ2-7, the V gene TRBV7-2; D possibly corresponds to TRBD1 (5 bases). Germline V lookup: CDR1 SGHTA, CDR2 FQGNSA. V lost 1 base and J lost 1, with 11 bases in between. CDR3 length: 15 residues. The chain's CDR3 is CASSLDGRVSYEQYF. The CDR3 DNA sequence: TGTGCCAGCAGCTTAGATGGCAGGGTATCCTACGAGCAGTACTTC.

This clonotype was observed at least ten times. The chain couples TRBV6-5 to TRBJ1-2; TRBD1 agrees at 11 bases. Germline loops: CDR1 MNHEY, CDR2 SVGAGI. This CDR3 spans 17 amino acids. Trimming at V came to 0 bases and at J to 4 bases, leaving 7 bases not matched to a gene. As DNA, the CDR3 is TGTGCCAGCAGTTACTCCGAGGGGACAGGGGGTCCCTATGGCTACACCTTC. This sequence encodes CASSYSEGTGGPYGYTF.

This clonotype was seen ten or more times. The chain links TRBV7-9 to TRBJ1-4, with D tentatively TRBD1 (5 bases). V dropped 4 bases and J dropped 4 bases, with 13 bases sitting between them. The CDR3 runs 15 residues. Germline V gene sequence: CDR1 SEHNR, CDR2 FQNEAQ (reference sequence). Here the CDR3 reads CASSSSTESNEKLFF. The CDR3 DNA reads TGTGCCAGCAGCTCGTCGACAGAAAGTAATGAAAAACTGTTTTTT.

The chain joins TRBV7-3 to TRBJ2-3; D call uncertain. Germline lookup yields CDR1 SGHTA and CDR2 FQGTGA. The V and J ends lost 6 bases and 5 bases respectively, with 12 bases between them. CDR3 length equals 13 residues. The CDR3 sequence: CASSYDGRDTQYF. For the CDR3, the DNA is TGTGCCAGCAGTTATGATGGTAGAGATACGCAGTATTTT.

This clonotype appeared many times. The chain joins TRBV28 to TRBJ1-5; D is uncertain. V lost 6 bases, J lost 0 bases, and 15 bases lay in between. CDR3 size: 16 residues. Looked up from germline, CDR1 is MDHEN and CDR2 is SYDVKM. The CDR3 here is CASSPGGRDSNQPQHF. The CDR3 DNA is TGTGCCAGCAGCCCGGGTGGGCGGGATAGCAATCAGCCCCAGCATTTT.

This clonotype was seen at least ten times. This chain connects TRBV6-5 to TRBJ1-1; D call uncertain. CDR1 is MNHEY, CDR2 SVGAGI, per germline. The CDR3 contains 11 residues. V was cut by 6 bases and J by 6 bases, with 8 bases left in between. CDR3 DNA: TGTGCCAGCAGCCGCCCCCCTGAAGCTTTCTTT. It is translated as CASSRPPEAFF.

This clonotype was found many times. The gene calls are TRBV6-5 and TRBJ2-7; the match to TRBD1 covers 9 bases. Germline V gene sequence: CDR1 MNHEY, CDR2 SVGAGI. The V gene end was trimmed by 6 bases and the J gene end by 6 bases; junction bases not matched to a gene: 6. The CDR3 extends over 13 amino acids. The DNA of the CDR3 is TGTGCCAGCAGAAGACAGGGGGGCTCCGAGCAGTACTTC. Translated: CASRRQGGSEQYF.

This clonotype occurred a few times. This CDR3 is CASSQDGSSGNTIYF. CDR3 in DNA: TGTGCCAGCAGCCAAGATGGAAGCTCTGGAAACACCATATATTTT. This chain joins TRBV4-2 and TRBJ1-3; D call uncertain. There are 15 residues in the CDR3. Germline V gene lookup returns CDR1 LGHNA and CDR2 YNFKEQ. V was shortened by 0 bases and J by 0 bases, with 6 bases between the two germline ends.

As regards this clonotype: A much larger clone lies one base from this, so it may be a read error. The chain links TRBV5-8 to TRBJ1-6; the D gene is possibly TRBD1 (6 bases). Germline assignment: CDR1 SGHTS and CDR2 YDEGEE. The CDR3 consists of 17 residues. The CDR3 DNA reads as TGTGCCAGCAGCTTGGGGGGCGGGGGCGTCTATAATCCACCCCTCCACTTT. Protein: CASSLGGGGVYNPPLHF.